Listed below are T cell receptor beta chains from one sample, sequenced in a study of shared T cell receptors in the human thymus. Only in-frame clones appear in the TCRdb table, and some are missing; sequencing was by immunoSEQ multiplex PCR. Here the sample spans over 650,000 clones, about 87% being singletons. This sample was shared with a second study, whose subject was human thymus T cells.

The specimen sequenced was thymocytes. The receptors were sampled from a boy less than two years old with a congenital heart defect. CDR3s include the opening cysteine and the closing phenylalanine or tryptophan. The D gene is left open where the match is weak. Only part of the rows carry a size: once, few, many, or a class if the clone is expanded.

j_call clone_size d_call v_call cdr3_aa cdr3_nt
TRBJ2-7 . . TRBV7-7 CASSPDRTDKQYF TGTGCCAGCAGCCCAGATCGGACGGACAAGCAGTACTTC
TRBJ1-1 . TRBD1 TRBV18 CASSPDPRDRIEAFF TGTGCCAGCTCACCAGACCCACGGGACAGGATTGAAGCTTTCTTT
TRBJ1-1 . TRBD1 TRBV30 CAWSGQGRDNTEAFF TGTGCCTGGAGTGGACAGGGGCGGGATAACACTGAAGCTTTCTTT
TRBJ1-5 . TRBD1 TRBV27 CASSPSPRDRFPPQHF TGTGCCAGCAGTCCATCACCCCGGGACAGGTTCCCGCCCCAGCATTTT
TRBJ2-1 . . TRBV28 CASGVSRDIYNEQFF TGTGCCAGCGGAGTTTCCCGGGACATCTACAATGAGCAGTTCTTC
TRBJ2-7 . TRBD1 TRBV28 CASSFRGQARRMEQYF TGTGCCAGCAGTTTTAGGGGACAGGCCCGGCGAATGGAGCAGTACTTC
TRBJ2-1 . TRBD2 TRBV6-6 CASSPSTSGKYNEQFF TGTGCCAGCAGCCCCTCCACTAGCGGGAAGTACAATGAGCAGTTCTTC
TRBJ2-6 . TRBD1 TRBV28 CASSPPGQGAPTGANVLTF TGTGCCAGCAGTCCGCCGGGACAGGGGGCTCCCACTGGGGCCAACGTCCTGACTTTC
TRBJ1-6 . . TRBV6-1 CASAGQPYNSPLHF TGTGCCAGCGCCGGACAGCCCTATAATTCACCCCTCCACTTT
TRBJ2-5 . TRBD2 TRBV5-4 CASSSGLAGRGETQYF TGTGCCAGCAGTTCCGGTTTAGCGGGGCGCGGGGAGACCCAGTACTTC
TRBJ1-2 . . TRBV6-7 CASSYCQNYYGYTF TGTGCCAGCAGTTACTGCCAGAATTACTATGGCTACACCTTC
TRBJ2-5 . . TRBV9 CASSPQFAGSRETQYF TGTGCCAGCAGCCCCCAGTTCGCGGGTTCCCGAGAGACCCAGTACTTC
TRBJ2-5 . . TRBV4-3 CASSQDSGRAETQYF TGCGCCAGCAGCCAAGATAGTGGCAGGGCAGAGACCCAGTACTTC
TRBJ2-1 . . TRBV5-6 CASSPPLAYEQFF TGTGCCAGCAGCCCTCCCCTAGCGTACGAGCAGTTCTTC
TRBJ2-7 few . TRBV5-4 CASSPWGGRNLYEQYF TGTGCCAGCAGCCCTTGGGGGGGCCGCAACTTGTACGAGCAGTACTTC
TRBJ1-1 . TRBD1 TRBV18 CASSPPRTGNTEAFF TGTGCCAGCTCACCACCCCGGACAGGAAACACTGAAGCTTTCTTT
TRBJ2-7 . TRBD1 TRBV6-5 CASTPLDRDHEQYF TGTGCCAGCACCCCATTGGACAGGGACCACGAGCAGTACTTC
TRBJ2-3 once . TRBV7-2 CASRPLGRGTDTQYF TGTGCCAGCAGGCCGTTAGGGAGAGGCACAGATACGCAGTATTTT
TRBJ2-7 once . TRBV29-1 CSVVGSGDNFYEQYF TGCAGCGTTGTAGGAAGCGGGGACAACTTCTACGAGCAGTACTTC
TRBJ2-1 . TRBD1 TRBV12-5 CASGPQTGHYNEQFF TGTGCTAGTGGGCCGCAGACAGGGCACTACAATGAGCAGTTCTTC
TRBJ2-6 . . TRBV6-1 CASRLPGSGANVLTF TGTGCCAGCAGACTCCCAGGGTCTGGGGCCAACGTCCTGACTTTC
TRBJ2-3 . TRBD1 TRBV14 CASSQDPGGLEDTQYF TGTGCCAGCAGCCAAGATCCAGGGGGTCTCGAAGATACGCAGTATTTT
TRBJ2-7 . . TRBV4-3 CASSQGDRLAGPYEQYF TGCGCCAGCAGCCAAGGGGACAGGCTAGCGGGACCCTACGAGCAGTACTTC
TRBJ1-1 . . TRBV7-6 CASSLQENTEAFF TGTGCCAGCAGCTTACAGGAGAACACTGAAGCTTTCTTT
TRBJ1-1 . . TRBV30 CAWSPGEEGTEAFF TGTGCCTGGAGCCCCGGGGAGGAGGGCACTGAAGCTTTCTTT
TRBJ2-2 . TRBD1 TRBV25-1 CATHRGGELFF TGTGCCACCCACAGGGGCGGGGAGCTGTTTTTT
TRBJ2-7 . TRBD1 TRBV27 CASSWGQGASEQYF TGTGCCAGCAGTTGGGGACAGGGGGCGAGTGAGCAGTACTTC
TRBJ2-3 . . TRBV20-1 CSAKQGFTQYF TGCAGTGCAAAGCAGGGGTTTACGCAGTATTTT
TRBJ2-1 . . TRBV6-5 CASGRKWSDEQFF TGTGCCAGCGGGAGAAAGTGGTCGGATGAGCAGTTCTTC
TRBJ2-7 once TRBD2 TRBV2 CASKTSESYEQYF TGTGCCAGCAAGACTAGCGAATCCTACGAGCAGTACTTC
TRBJ1-4 few TRBD1 TRBV4-3 CASSFTRTGGNEKLFF TGCGCCAGCAGCTTTACCCGGACAGGGGGAAATGAAAAACTGTTTTTT
TRBJ1-1 . . TRBV29-1 CSVEEYRGTEAFF TGCAGCGTTGAAGAGTATCGGGGAACTGAAGCTTTCTTT
TRBJ2-1 . TRBD2 TRBV2 CASSGPAGGVAEQFF TGTGCCAGCAGTGGGCCAGCGGGAGGAGTTGCTGAGCAGTTCTTC
TRBJ1-3 . . TRBV15 CATKSSGNTIYF TGTGCCACCAAGAGCTCTGGAAACACCATATATTTT
TRBJ1-5 . TRBD1 TRBV27 CASSPGGPGQGAAPRNQPQHF TGTGCCAGCAGCCCAGGGGGCCCGGGACAGGGGGCCGCCCCACGTAATCAGCCCCAGCATTTT
TRBJ1-6 once TRBD1 TRBV30 CAWSLPQGEPPLHF TGTGCCTGGAGTCTACCCCAGGGGGAGCCACCCCTCCACTTT
TRBJ2-6 once . TRBV15 CATSTGVEGASSGANVLTF TGTGCCACCAGCACCGGGGTGGAGGGGGCGTCCTCTGGGGCCAACGTCCTGACTTTC
TRBJ2-1 . TRBD2 TRBV7-2 CARPQAGVGNEQFF TGTGCCAGGCCCCAAGCGGGGGTGGGAAATGAGCAGTTCTTC
TRBJ1-6 . TRBD1 TRBV19 CASSIGTGRCSPLHF TGTGCCAGTAGTATTGGGACAGGGAGGTGTTCACCCCTCCACTTT
TRBJ2-7 . TRBD2 TRBV4-2 CASSQVTSGRATVHEQYF TGTGCCAGCAGCCAAGTGACTAGCGGGAGGGCAACAGTCCACGAGCAGTACTTC
TRBJ2-7 . . TRBV19 CASSTDREDEQYF TGTGCCAGTAGTACCGACAGGGAGGACGAGCAGTACTTC
TRBJ2-2 . TRBD1 TRBV7-3 CASSLNVSFQGQENTGELFF TGTGCCAGCAGCTTAAACGTTTCTTTCCAGGGACAGGAGAACACCGGGGAGCTGTTTTTT
TRBJ2-2 . TRBD2 TRBV5-1 CASSSRRPTSGNTNTGELFF TGCGCCAGCAGCTCTCGGAGACCTACTAGCGGGAATACGAACACCGGGGAGCTGTTTTTT
TRBJ2-7 once TRBD2 TRBV15 CATSRGTSGFEQYF TGTGCCACCAGCAGAGGGACTAGCGGGTTCGAGCAGTACTTC
TRBJ2-5 . . TRBV7-8 CASSLAIAAKETQYF TGTGCCAGCAGCTTAGCCATAGCGGCGAAAGAGACCCAGTACTTC
TRBJ2-5 . . TRBV6-1 CASSEGRVGETQYF TGTGCCAGCAGTGAGGGCAGGGTAGGGGAGACCCAGTACTTC
TRBJ1-2 . . TRBV5-1 CASSLEASVTAGGYTF TGCGCCAGCAGCTTGGAGGCCTCGGTGACTGCCGGGGGCTACACCTTC